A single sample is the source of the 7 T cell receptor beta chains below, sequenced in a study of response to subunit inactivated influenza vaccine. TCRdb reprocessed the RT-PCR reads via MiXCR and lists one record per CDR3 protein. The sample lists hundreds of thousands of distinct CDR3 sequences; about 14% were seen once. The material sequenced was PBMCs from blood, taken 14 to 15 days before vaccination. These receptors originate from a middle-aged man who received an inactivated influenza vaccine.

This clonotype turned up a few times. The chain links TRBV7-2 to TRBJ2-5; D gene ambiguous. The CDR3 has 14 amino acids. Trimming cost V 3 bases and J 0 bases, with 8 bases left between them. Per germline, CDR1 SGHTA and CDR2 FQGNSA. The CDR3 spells CASSFSGNQETQYF. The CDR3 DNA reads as TGTGCCAGCAGCTTTTCGGGCAACCAAGAGACCCAGTACTTC.

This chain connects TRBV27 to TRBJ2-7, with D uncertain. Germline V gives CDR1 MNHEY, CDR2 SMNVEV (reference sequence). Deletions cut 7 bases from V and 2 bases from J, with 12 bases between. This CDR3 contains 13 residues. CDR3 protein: CASNPTVTYEQYF. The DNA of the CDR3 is TGTGCCAGCAACCCTACCGTCACCTACGAGCAGTACTTC.

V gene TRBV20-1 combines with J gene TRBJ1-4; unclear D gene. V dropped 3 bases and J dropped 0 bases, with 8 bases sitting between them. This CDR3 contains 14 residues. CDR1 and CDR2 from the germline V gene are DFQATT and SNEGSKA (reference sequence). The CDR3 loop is CSASPGTTNEKLFF. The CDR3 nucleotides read TGCAGTGCTAGTCCGGGGACAACTAATGAAAAACTGTTTTTT.

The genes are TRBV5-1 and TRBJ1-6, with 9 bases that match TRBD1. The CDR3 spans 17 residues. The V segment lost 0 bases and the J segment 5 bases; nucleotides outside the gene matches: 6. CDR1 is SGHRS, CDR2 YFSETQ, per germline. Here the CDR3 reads CASSLEGTGSDNSPLHF. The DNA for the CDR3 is TGCGCCAGCAGCTTGGAAGGGACAGGGAGCGATAATTCACCCCTCCACTTT.

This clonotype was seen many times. The CDR3, as DNA: TGCGCCAGCAGCTGGGGACAGGCGAACACTGAAGCTTTCTTT. Translating gives CASSWGQANTEAFF. This sequence joins TRBV5-1 and TRBJ1-1; 8 bases map to TRBD1. V lost 3 bases to trimming and J lost 1 base; unmatched junction nucleotides: 2. The CDR3 totals 14 residues. CDR1 and CDR2 from the germline V gene are SGHRS and YFSETQ.

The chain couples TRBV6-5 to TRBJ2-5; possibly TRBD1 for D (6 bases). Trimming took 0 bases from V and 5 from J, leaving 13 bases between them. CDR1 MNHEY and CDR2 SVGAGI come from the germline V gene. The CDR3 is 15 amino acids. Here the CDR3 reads CASSYSGARSETQYF. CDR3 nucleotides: TGTGCCAGCAGTTACTCGGGGGCGCGGTCGGAGACCCAGTACTTC.

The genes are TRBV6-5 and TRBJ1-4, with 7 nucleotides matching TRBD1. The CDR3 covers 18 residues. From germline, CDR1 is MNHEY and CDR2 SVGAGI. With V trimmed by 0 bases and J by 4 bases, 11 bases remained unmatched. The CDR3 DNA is TGTGCCAGCAGTTACTCGAACCGGCCGACAGGGCATAATGAAAAACTGTTTTTT. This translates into CASSYSNRPTGHNEKLFF.